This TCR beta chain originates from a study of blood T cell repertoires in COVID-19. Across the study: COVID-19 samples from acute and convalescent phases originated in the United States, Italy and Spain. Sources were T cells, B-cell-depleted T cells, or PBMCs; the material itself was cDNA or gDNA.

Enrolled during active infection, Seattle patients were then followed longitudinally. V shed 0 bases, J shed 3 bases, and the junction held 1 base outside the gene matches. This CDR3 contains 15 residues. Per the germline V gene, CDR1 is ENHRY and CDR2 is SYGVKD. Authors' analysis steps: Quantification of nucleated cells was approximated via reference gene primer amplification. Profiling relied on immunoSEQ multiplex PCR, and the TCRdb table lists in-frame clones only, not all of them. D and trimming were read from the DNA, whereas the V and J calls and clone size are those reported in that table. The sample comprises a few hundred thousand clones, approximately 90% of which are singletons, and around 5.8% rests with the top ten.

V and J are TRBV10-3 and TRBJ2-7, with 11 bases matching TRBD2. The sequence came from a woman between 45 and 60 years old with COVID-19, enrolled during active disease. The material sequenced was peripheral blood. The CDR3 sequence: CAISESLAGGYEQYF. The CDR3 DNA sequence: TGTGCCATCAGTGAGTCTCTAGCGGGAGGCTACGAGCAGTACTTC.